The text below deals with one T cell receptor (beta chain). Its matching antigen is unknown. Measured with immunoSEQ multiplex PCR; TCRdb has only the in-frame clones, and not every one. The sample has 250,000 to 300,000 clones, around 93% seen once. This record comes from a study of T cell responses to AZD1222 COVID-19 vaccine. Study-level findings and limits: Among spike-specific TCRs, nearly half reportedly target unmutated variant regions. There were mostly white British donors and more females than males, and clonal diversity was possibly underestimated.

This CDR3 comprises 12 residues. V gene TRBV21-1 combines with J gene TRBJ2-7. TRBV21-1 is annotated as a pseudogene. Sequenced material: peripheral blood, taken 28 days after the second AZD1222 dose. The sequence derives from an adult who received the AZD1222 COVID-19 vaccine. For the CDR3, the DNA is TGTGCCAGCAGGAGCCCGGGGCAGGAGCAGTACTTC. It codes for CASRSPGQEQYF.